This is a list of T cell receptor beta chains from one sample in a study of STAT5B mutations in CD4+ large granular lymphocyte leukemia. Using immunoSEQ multiplex PCR, the repertoire was profiled, and TCRdb retains in-frame clones only, with some absent. There are approximately 36,000 clones in the sample; around 75% occur only once, and less than 0.6% lies in the top ten. The source material was CD4+ T cells from blood buffy coats. These receptors all come from a human donor in good health. CDR3s include the opening cysteine and the closing phenylalanine or tryptophan. Each record gives: clone size, D gene, V gene, J gene, CDR3 protein, CDR3 DNA. A D gene is named only where the DNA matches it firmly. Rows give clone size only sometimes, using once, few, many, or a class for an expanded clone.

size: few
D: .
V: TRBV1
J: TRBJ2-7
CDR3: CTSSQDQGTSEQYF
DNA: TGCACCAGCAGCCAAGATCAGGGTACTAGCGAGCAGTACTTC

size: .
D: .
V: TRBV11-2
J: TRBJ2-7
CDR3: CASSLFKGVLTYEQYF
DNA: TGTGCCAGCAGCTTATTCAAGGGTGTCCTAACCTACGAGCAGTACTTC

size: .
D: TRBD2
V: TRBV11-3
J: TRBJ2-1
CDR3: CASSLEGGRAYNEQFF
DNA: TGTGCCAGCAGCTTAGAGGGCGGGAGGGCCTACAATGAGCAGTTCTTC

size: .
D: .
V: TRBV7-3
J: TRBJ2-5
CDR3: CASSHRDGLQETQYF
DNA: TGTGCCAGCAGCCACCGGGACGGATTACAAGAGACCCAGTACTTC

size: .
D: .
V: TRBV7-2
J: TRBJ2-6
CDR3: CASSLVVSSGANVLTF
DNA: TGTGCCAGCAGCTTAGTAGTCAGCTCTGGGGCCAACGTCCTGACTTTC

size: .
D: TRBD2
V: TRBV5-3
J: TRBJ2-2
CDR3: CALTRASGRTGELFF
DNA: TGTGCCCTTACACGGGCTAGCGGGAGGACCGGGGAGCTGTTTTTT

size: .
D: TRBD2
V: TRBV7-9
J: TRBJ2-5
CDR3: CASSRGLAGGGWAQETQYF
DNA: TGTGCCAGCAGCCGCGGACTAGCGGGAGGTGGGTGGGCCCAAGAGACCCAGTACTTC

size: .
D: .
V: TRBV7-9
J: TRBJ1-1
CDR3: CASSWDSNTEAFF
DNA: TGTGCCAGCAGCTGGGACTCAAACACTGAAGCTTTCTTT

size: .
D: TRBD2
V: TRBV7-8
J: TRBJ2-5
CDR3: CASSLNSGAYQETQYF
DNA: TGTGCCAGCAGCTTAAATAGCGGGGCCTACCAAGAGACCCAGTACTTC

size: .
D: TRBD2
V: TRBV10-3
J: TRBJ2-5
CDR3: CAISESIAGGVETQYF
DNA: TGTGCCATCAGTGAGTCGATAGCGGGAGGGGTGGAGACCCAGTACTTC

size: .
D: .
V: TRBV2
J: TRBJ1-2
CDR3: CASSEDGYYGYTF
DNA: TGTGCCAGCAGTGAGGACGGATATTATGGCTACACCTTC

size: once
D: .
V: TRBV29-1
J: TRBJ2-1
CDR3: CSVTSTHGGRYEQFF
DNA: TGCAGCGTTACCTCAACACACGGGGGGCGTTATGAGCAGTTCTTC

size: once
D: .
V: TRBV6-5
J: TRBJ1-6
CDR3: CASSKTGNLPLHF
DNA: TGTGCCAGCAGTAAAACAGGGAATTTGCCCCTCCACTTT

size: .
D: TRBD2
V: TRBV19
J: TRBJ2-1
CDR3: CASSRGRGGLDEQFF
DNA: TGTGCCAGTAGTAGAGGGCGGGGGGGCCTCGATGAGCAGTTCTTC

size: .
D: TRBD1
V: TRBV18
J: TRBJ2-7
CDR3: CASSPLRGHEQYF
DNA: TGTGCCAGCTCACCGCTTAGGGGGCACGAGCAGTACTTC

size: .
D: TRBD1
V: TRBV6-6
J: TRBJ1-3
CDR3: CASSYRTGGRNTIYF
DNA: TGTGCCAGCAGTTACCGGACAGGGGGCCGAAACACCATATATTTT

size: .
D: TRBD1
V: TRBV29-1
J: TRBJ2-2
CDR3: CSVKGTGVDTGELFF
DNA: TGCAGCGTGAAGGGGACAGGGGTTGACACCGGGGAGCTGTTTTTT

size: .
D: .
V: TRBV5-1
J: TRBJ2-1
CDR3: CASSLDRDNEQFF
DNA: TGCGCCAGCAGCTTGGACCGAGACAATGAGCAGTTCTTC

size: .
D: TRBD2
V: TRBV5-6
J: TRBJ2-5
CDR3: CASRRLAQETQYF
DNA: TGTGCCAGCAGAAGACTAGCCCAAGAGACCCAGTACTTC

size: .
D: .
V: TRBV5-4
J: TRBJ2-2
CDR3: CASRLLGGSANTGELFF
DNA: TGTGCCAGCAGGCTTTTGGGGGGATCGGCGAACACCGGGGAGCTGTTTTTT

size: .
D: .
V: TRBV10-3
J: TRBJ2-5
CDR3: CAIRAGGGETQYF
DNA: TGTGCCATCAGAGCCGGGGGCGGTGAGACCCAGTACTTC

size: .
D: .
V: TRBV7-9
J: TRBJ2-1
CDR3: CASSSQYERISYNEQFF
DNA: TGTGCCAGCAGCTCACAGTACGAGCGTATCTCCTACAATGAGCAGTTCTTC

size: .
D: .
V: TRBV6-5
J: TRBJ1-1
CDR3: CASWEGNTEAFF
DNA: TGTGCCAGCTGGGAGGGGAACACTGAAGCTTTCTTT

size: .
D: TRBD1
V: TRBV6-6
J: TRBJ2-2
CDR3: CASSNPGTGGSGELFF
DNA: TGTGCCAGCAGTAACCCCGGGACAGGGGGCTCCGGGGAGCTGTTTTTT

size: few
D: .
V: TRBV27
J: TRBJ1-5
CDR3: CASSPDPVGNQPQHF
DNA: TGTGCCAGCAGTCCAGACCCAGTCGGGAATCAGCCCCAGCATTTT

size: .
D: .
V: TRBV5-6
J: TRBJ1-2
CDR3: CASSLAGGHYGYTF
DNA: TGTGCCAGCAGCTTGGCCGGGGGGCACTATGGCTACACCTTC

size: few
D: .
V: TRBV5-1
J: TRBJ1-6
CDR3: CASSEVGRNSPLHF
DNA: TGCGCCAGCAGCGAGGTAGGGAGAAATTCACCCCTCCACTTT

size: .
D: .
V: TRBV5-4
J: TRBJ2-7
CDR3: CAGSFPAQGLYEQYF
DNA: TGTGCCGGCAGCTTTCCGGCCCAAGGGCTCTACGAGCAGTACTTC

size: .
D: .
V: TRBV5-6
J: TRBJ1-3
CDR3: CASSWRQGSGNTIYF
DNA: TGTGCCAGCAGCTGGCGGCAGGGATCTGGAAACACCATATATTTT

size: .
D: .
V: TRBV5-4
J: TRBJ2-3
CDR3: CASSPSGTVTDTQYF
DNA: TGTGCCAGCAGCCCAAGCGGGACAGTCACAGATACGCAGTATTTT

size: .
D: .
V: TRBV27
J: TRBJ2-1
CDR3: CASSFWSAFLVNEQFF
DNA: TGTGCCAGCAGTTTTTGGTCAGCGTTTTTGGTCAATGAGCAGTTCTTC

size: .
D: .
V: TRBV7-9
J: TRBJ1-2
CDR3: CASSLAGAYGYTF
DNA: TGTGCCAGCAGCTTGGCAGGGGCCTATGGCTACACCTTC

size: .
D: .
V: TRBV18
J: TRBJ1-1
CDR3: CASSPEGFSNTEAFF
DNA: TGTGCCAGCTCACCGGAGGGTTTTTCGAACACTGAAGCTTTCTTT

size: .
D: .
V: TRBV7-8
J: TRBJ2-3
CDR3: CASSGSLARADTQYF
DNA: TGTGCCAGCAGCGGGTCCCTAGCGCGGGCAGATACGCAGTATTTT

size: few
D: .
V: TRBV4-2
J: TRBJ1-5
CDR3: CASSQDGGGQPQHF
DNA: TGTGCCAGCAGCCAAGATGGGGGGGGCCAGCCCCAGCATTTT

size: once
D: TRBD2
V: TRBV2
J: TRBJ2-5
CDR3: CASDLGVGGAWETQYF
DNA: TGTGCCAGTGACCTGGGGGTCGGGGGGGCCTGGGAGACCCAGTACTTC

size: .
D: .
V: TRBV2
J: TRBJ1-4
CDR3: CASNSQAVNEKLFF
DNA: TGTGCCAGCAACTCGCAGGCGGTTAATGAAAAACTGTTTTTT

size: .
D: .
V: TRBV5-4
J: TRBJ2-5
CDR3: CASSHTAREETQYF
DNA: TGTGCCAGCAGCCATACTGCGAGAGAAGAGACCCAGTACTTC

size: .
D: TRBD1
V: TRBV10-3
J: TRBJ2-2
CDR3: CAITPTGASSINTGELFF
DNA: TGTGCCATCACTCCGACAGGGGCGTCGAGCATAAACACCGGGGAGCTGTTTTTT

size: .
D: .
V: TRBV7-6
J: TRBJ2-2
CDR3: CASSSGQPGTGELFF
DNA: TGTGCCAGCAGCTCCGGACAGCCGGGGACCGGGGAGCTGTTTTTT

size: .
D: TRBD2
V: TRBV10-2
J: TRBJ2-7
CDR3: CASSAPGGAPYEQYF
DNA: TGCGCCAGCAGCGCTCCCGGGGGGGCCCCCTACGAGCAGTACTTC

size: .
D: TRBD1
V: TRBV7-9
J: TRBJ2-4
CDR3: CASSPGTGVTKNIQYF
DNA: TGTGCCAGCAGCCCTGGGACAGGGGTTACCAAAAACATTCAGTACTTC